These T cell receptor beta chains were read from a single sample in a study of molecular identifiers for immune sequencing clone quantification. TCRdb processed the PCR reads anew with MiXCR; each CDR3 protein has one entry. This table holds approximately 550,000 distinct CDR3 sequences, approximately 25% found once. Sequenced sample: naive CD8+ T cells from blood, with Jurkat cell RNA spiked in. The receptors stem from a human donor in good health. Some libraries in this study had Jurkat cell RNA spiked in. Each CDR3 is given with its conserved first and last residue.

v_gene	j_gene	CDR3aa
TRBV2	TRBJ2-1	CASTGLAGYNEQFF
TRBV20-1	TRBJ2-5	CSASLYVLAGLQETQYF
TRBV20-1	TRBJ2-7	CSARDTSGMYWEQYF
TRBV28	TRBJ2-7	CASRSPGQIYEQYF
TRBV27	TRBJ1-1	CASSQMMNTEAFF
TRBV12-3/TRBV12-4	TRBJ2-1	CASSLPAGVYNEQFF
TRBV7-3	TRBJ2-2	CASSLNPRGTSVTGEQFF
TRBV29-1	TRBJ2-3	CSPGGADTQYF
TRBV9	TRBJ1-1	CASSVADLGSENTEAFF
TRBV12-3/TRBV12-4	TRBJ2-1	CATTRGSSYNEQFF
TRBV28	TRBJ1-1	CASSLQGISEAFF
TRBV10-3	TRBJ2-7	CAISEPGQVYEQYF
TRBV19	TRBJ2-7	CASSTSTGGEQYF
TRBV30	TRBJ2-1	CAWSTGLAGVNEQFF
TRBV7-9	TRBJ1-1	CASSEGQGLNTEAFF
TRBV19	TRBJ1-1	CASSITAMNTEAFF
TRBV7-9	TRBJ1-1	CASSQGQITEAFF
TRBV5-6	TRBJ2-5	CASSLLDSLQETQYF
TRBV7-9	TRBJ1-1	CASSLTGGGYTEAFF
TRBV7-6	TRBJ2-1	CASSLKPSGGSEQFF
TRBV2	TRBJ1-1	CAGSENPDRRNTEAFF
TRBV27	TRBJ2-5	CASSQGWTGDGETQYF
TRBV5-1	TRBJ2-7	CASTVGRNYEQYF
TRBV4-1	TRBJ2-3	CASSRNPGGRSDTQYF
TRBV12-3/TRBV12-4	TRBJ1-4	CASSPWTATNEKLFF
TRBV30	TRBJ1-3	CAWSSWVTGNTIYF
TRBV4-1	TRBJ1-4	CASSPIPGQENEKLFF
TRBV4-2	TRBJ2-1	CASSQEIAGYNEQFF
TRBV29-1	TRBJ1-1	CSGGQGTEAFF
TRBV4-3	TRBJ2-1	CASSQVAGYSYNEQFF
TRBV7-9	TRBJ2-5	CASSLTIQETQYF
TRBV12-3/TRBV12-4	TRBJ1-2	CASSRQGEISNYGYTF
TRBV30	TRBJ1-1	CAWSDEGAVTEAFF
TRBV28	TRBJ2-7	CASSFPRALSYEQYF
TRBV11-2	TRBJ2-5	CASSLVWGSETQYF
TRBV11-3	TRBJ2-3	CASSFSSYSTDTQYF
TRBV27	TRBJ2-7	CASSHTPAEQYF
TRBV7-9	TRBJ2-2	CASSLSVIGHAVFANTGELFF
TRBV27	TRBJ2-6	CASSLQGVLSGANVLTF
TRBV14	TRBJ2-1	CASSPREEDYNEQFF
TRBV20-1	TRBJ2-7	CSARASEGAWNEQYF
TRBV20-1	TRBJ2-3	CSGGQDTDTQYF
TRBV20-1	TRBJ2-5	CSARPTSGRVGTQYF
TRBV27	TRBJ2-7	CASSPVGTVGRLAFYEQYF
TRBV7-9	TRBJ2-7	CASSDIQSYEQYF
TRBV6-2/TRBV6-3	TRBJ1-5	CASSYWGARSQPQHF